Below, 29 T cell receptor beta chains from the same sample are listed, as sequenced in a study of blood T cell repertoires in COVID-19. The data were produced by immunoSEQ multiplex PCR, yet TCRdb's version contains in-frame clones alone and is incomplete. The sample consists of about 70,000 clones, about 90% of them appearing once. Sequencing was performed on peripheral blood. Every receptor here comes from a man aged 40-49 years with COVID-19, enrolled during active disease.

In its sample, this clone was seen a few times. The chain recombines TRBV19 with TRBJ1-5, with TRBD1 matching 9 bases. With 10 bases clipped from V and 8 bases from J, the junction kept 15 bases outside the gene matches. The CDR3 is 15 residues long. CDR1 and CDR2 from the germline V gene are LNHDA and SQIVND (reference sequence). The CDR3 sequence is CATQKDDRDREPQHF. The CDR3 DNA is TGTGCCACCCAAAAAGACGACAGGGACAGGGAGCCCCAGCATTTT.

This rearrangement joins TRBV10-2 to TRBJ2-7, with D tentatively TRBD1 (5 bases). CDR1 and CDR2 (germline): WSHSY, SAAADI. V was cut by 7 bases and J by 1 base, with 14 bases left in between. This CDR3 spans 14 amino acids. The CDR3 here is CASTKDIGSYEQYF. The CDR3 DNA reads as TGCGCCAGCACCAAGGACATAGGGTCCTACGAGCAGTACTTC.

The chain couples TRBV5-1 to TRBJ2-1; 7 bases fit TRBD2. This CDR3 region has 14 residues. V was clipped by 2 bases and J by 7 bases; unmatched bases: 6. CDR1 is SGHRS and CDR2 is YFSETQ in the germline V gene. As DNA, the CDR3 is TGCGCCAGCAGCTTCCAAGGACTAGAGAATGAGCAGTTCTTC. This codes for CASSFQGLENEQFF.

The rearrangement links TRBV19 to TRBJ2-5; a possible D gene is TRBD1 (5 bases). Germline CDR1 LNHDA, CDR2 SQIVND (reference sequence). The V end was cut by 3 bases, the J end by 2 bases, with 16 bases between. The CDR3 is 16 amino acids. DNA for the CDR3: TGTGCCAGTAGTATTAGTCTACGGACACCACAAGAGACCCAGTACTTC. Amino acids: CASSISLRTPQETQYF.

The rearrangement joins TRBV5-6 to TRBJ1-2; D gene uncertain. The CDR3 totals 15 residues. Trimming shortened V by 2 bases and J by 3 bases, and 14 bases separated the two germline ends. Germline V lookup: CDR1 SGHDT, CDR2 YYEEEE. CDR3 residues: CASSFFPRPHYGYTF. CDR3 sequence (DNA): TGTGCCAGCAGCTTCTTCCCCAGGCCCCACTATGGCTACACCTTC.

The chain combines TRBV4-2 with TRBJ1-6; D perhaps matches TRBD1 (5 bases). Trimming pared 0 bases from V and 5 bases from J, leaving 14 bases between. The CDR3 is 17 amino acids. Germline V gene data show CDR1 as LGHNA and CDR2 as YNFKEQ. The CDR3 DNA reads TGTGCCAGCAGCCAAGATCTTGGGGCTGCAGATAATTCACCCCTCCACTTT. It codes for CASSQDLGAADNSPLHF.

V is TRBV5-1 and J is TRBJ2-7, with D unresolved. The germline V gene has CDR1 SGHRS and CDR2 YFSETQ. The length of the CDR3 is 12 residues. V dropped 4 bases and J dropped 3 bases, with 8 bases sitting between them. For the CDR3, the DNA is TGCGCCAGCAGCCGCCGAGGCTACGAGCAGTACTTC. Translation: CASSRRGYEQYF.

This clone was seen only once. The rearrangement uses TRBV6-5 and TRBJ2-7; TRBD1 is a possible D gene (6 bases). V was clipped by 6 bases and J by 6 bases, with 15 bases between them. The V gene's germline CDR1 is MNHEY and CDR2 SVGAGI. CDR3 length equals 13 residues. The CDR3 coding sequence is TGTGCCAGCAGCAAAACAGGGTTCGGCGAGCAGTACTTC. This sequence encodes CASSKTGFGEQYF.

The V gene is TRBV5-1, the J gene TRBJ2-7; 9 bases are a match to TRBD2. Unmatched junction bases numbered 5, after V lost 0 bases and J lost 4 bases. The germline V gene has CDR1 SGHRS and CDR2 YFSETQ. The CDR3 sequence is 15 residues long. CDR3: CASSLGSSGVYEQYF. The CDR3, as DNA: TGCGCCAGCAGCTTGGGGTCTAGCGGGGTTTACGAGCAGTACTTC.

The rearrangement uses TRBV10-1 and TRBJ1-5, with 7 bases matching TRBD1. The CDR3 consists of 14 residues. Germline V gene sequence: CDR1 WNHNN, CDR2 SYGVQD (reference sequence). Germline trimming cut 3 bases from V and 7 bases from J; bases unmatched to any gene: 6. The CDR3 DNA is TGCGCCAGCAGTGATTACAGGGGAGGACAGCCCCAGCATTTT. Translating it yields CASSDYRGGQPQHF.

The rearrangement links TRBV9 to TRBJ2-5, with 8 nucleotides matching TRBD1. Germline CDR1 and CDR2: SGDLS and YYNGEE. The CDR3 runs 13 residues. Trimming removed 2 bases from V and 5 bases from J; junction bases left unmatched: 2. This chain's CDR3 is CASSVRTGETQYF. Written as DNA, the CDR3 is TGTGCCAGCAGCGTCCGGACAGGGGAGACCCAGTACTTC.

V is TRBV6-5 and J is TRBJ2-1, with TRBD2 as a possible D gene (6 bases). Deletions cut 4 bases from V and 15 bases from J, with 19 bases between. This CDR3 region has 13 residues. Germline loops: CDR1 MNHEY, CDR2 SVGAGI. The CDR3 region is CASSSTSGLGGFF. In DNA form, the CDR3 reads TGTGCCAGCAGTTCCACCTCGGGTCTGGGGGGGTTCTTC.

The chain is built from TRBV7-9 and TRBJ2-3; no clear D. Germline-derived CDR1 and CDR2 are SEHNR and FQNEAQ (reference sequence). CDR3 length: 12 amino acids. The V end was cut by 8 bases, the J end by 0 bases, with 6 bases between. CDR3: CASGSSTDTQYF. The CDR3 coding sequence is TGTGCCAGCGGCTCAAGCACAGATACGCAGTATTTT. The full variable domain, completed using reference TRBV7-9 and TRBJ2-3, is DTGVSQNPRHKITKRGQNVTFRCDPISEHNRLYWYRQTLGQGPEFLTYFQNEAQLEKSRLLSDRFSAERPKGSFSTLEIQRTEQGDSAMYLCASGSSTDTQYFGPGTRLTVL.

The CDR3 DNA reads as TGTGCCAGCAGCCAAGATGGGACAGCATTCTTCTACGAGCAGTACTTC. Amino acid sequence: CASSQDGTAFFYEQYF. This chain joins TRBV3-1 (or the pseudogene TRBV3-2) and TRBJ2-7; 7 nucleotides agree with TRBD1. The V gene end was trimmed by 0 bases and the J gene end by 3 bases; junction bases not matched to a gene: 8. The CDR3 spans 16 residues. Germline CDR1 and CDR2: LGHDT and YNNKEL (reference sequence).

The CDR3 DNA sequence: TGTGCCTCCGGGGGGAGGATCCAGGGAGTTCGGGAAAAACTGTTTTTT. The encoded protein is CASGGRIQGVREKLFF. This chain links TRBV28 with TRBJ1-4, with D possibly matching TRBD1 (5 bases). The CDR3 runs 16 residues. Trimming removed 11 bases from V and 8 bases from J, with 27 bases in between. Per the germline V gene, CDR1 is MDHEN and CDR2 is SYDVKM.

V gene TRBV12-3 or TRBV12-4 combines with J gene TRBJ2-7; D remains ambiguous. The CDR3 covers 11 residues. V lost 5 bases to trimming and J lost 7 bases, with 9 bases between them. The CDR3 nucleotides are TGTGCCAGCAGTATGGCACAAGAGCAGTACTTC. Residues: CASSMAQEQYF.

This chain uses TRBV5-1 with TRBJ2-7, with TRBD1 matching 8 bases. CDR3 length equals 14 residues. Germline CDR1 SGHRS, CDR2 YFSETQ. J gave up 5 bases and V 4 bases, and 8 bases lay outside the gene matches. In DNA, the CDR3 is TGCGCCAGCAGCCTGGGACAGGAACTAGACGAGCAGTACTTC. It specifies CASSLGQELDEQYF.

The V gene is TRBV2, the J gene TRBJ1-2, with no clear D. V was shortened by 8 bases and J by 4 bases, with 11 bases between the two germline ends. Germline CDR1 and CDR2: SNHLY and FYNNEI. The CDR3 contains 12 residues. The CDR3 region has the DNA TGTGCCAGCGGGTCCCGAGGCTATGGCTACACCTTC. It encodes CASGSRGYGYTF. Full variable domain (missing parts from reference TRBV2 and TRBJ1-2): EPEVTQTPSHQVTQMGQEVILRCVPISNHLYFYWYRQILGQKVEFLVSFYNNEISEKSEIFDDQFSVERPDGSNFTLKIRSTKLEDSAMYFCASGSRGYGYTFGSGTRLTVV.

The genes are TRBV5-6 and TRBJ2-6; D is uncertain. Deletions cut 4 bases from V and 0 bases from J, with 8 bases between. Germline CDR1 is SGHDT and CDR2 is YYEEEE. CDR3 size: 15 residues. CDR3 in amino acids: CASSTRSSGANVLTF. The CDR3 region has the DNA TGTGCCAGCAGCACGAGAAGCTCTGGGGCCAACGTCCTGACTTTC. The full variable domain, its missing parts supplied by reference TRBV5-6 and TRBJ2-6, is DAGVTQSPTHLIKTRGQQVTLRCSPKSGHDTVSWYQQALGQGPQFIFQYYEEEERQRGNFPDRFSGHQFPNYSSELNVNALLLGDSALYLCASSTRSSGANVLTFGAGSRLTVL.

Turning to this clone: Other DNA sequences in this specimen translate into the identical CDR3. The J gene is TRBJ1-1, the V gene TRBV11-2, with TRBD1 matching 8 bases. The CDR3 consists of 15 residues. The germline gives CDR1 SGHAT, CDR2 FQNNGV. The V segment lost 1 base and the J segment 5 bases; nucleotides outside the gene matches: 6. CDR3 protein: CASSLVTGGRTEAFF. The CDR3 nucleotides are TGTGCCAGCAGCTTAGTAACAGGGGGACGGACTGAAGCTTTCTTT.

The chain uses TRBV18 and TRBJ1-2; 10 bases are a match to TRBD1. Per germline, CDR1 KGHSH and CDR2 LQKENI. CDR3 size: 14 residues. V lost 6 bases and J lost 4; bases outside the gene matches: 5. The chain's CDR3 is CASSTGTGVYGYTF. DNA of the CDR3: TGTGCCAGCTCGACCGGGACAGGGGTCTATGGCTACACCTTC. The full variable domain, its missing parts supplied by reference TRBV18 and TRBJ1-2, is NAGVMQNPRHLVRRRGQEARLRCSPMKGHSHVYWYRQLPEEGLKFMVYLQKENIIDESGMPKERFSAEFPKEGPSILRIQQVVRGDSAAYFCASSTGTGVYGYTFGSGTRLTVV.

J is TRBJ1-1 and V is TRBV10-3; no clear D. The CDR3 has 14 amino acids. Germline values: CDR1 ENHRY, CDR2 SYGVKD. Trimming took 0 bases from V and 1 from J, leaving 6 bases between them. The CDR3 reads CAISESWQNTEAFF. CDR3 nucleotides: TGTGCCATCAGTGAGTCCTGGCAGAACACTGAAGCTTTCTTT.

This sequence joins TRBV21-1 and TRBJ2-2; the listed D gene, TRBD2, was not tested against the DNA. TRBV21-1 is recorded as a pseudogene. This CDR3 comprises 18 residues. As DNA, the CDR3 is TGTGCCAGCACCGACAATTCCACCGGGACTAGCAACACCGGGGAGCTGTTTTTT. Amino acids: CASTDNSTGTSNTGELFF.

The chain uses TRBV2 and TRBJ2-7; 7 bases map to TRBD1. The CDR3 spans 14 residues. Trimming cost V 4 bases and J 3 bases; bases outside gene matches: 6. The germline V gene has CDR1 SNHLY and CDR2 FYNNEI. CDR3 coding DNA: TGTGCCAGCAGTGTGGGACAGCTATACTACGAGCAGTACTTC. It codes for CASSVGQLYYEQYF.

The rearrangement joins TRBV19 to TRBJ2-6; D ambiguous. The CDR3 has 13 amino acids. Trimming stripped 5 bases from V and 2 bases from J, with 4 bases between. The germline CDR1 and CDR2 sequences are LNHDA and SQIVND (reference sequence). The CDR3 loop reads CASSPTGANVLTF. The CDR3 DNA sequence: TGTGCCAGTAGTCCTACTGGGGCCAACGTCCTGACTTTC.

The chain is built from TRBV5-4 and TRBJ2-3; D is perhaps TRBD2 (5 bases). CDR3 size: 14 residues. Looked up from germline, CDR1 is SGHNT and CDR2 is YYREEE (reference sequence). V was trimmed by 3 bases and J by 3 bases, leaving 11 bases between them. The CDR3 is CASSSPGLTDTQYF. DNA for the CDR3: TGTGCCAGCAGCTCACCGGGATTGACAGATACGCAGTATTTT.

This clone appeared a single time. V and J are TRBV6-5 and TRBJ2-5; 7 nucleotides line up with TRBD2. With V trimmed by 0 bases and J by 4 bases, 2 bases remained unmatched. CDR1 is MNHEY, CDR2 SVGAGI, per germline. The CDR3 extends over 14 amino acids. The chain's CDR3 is CASSYSGRGETQYF. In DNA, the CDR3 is TGTGCCAGCAGTTACTCGGGGAGGGGAGAGACCCAGTACTTC.

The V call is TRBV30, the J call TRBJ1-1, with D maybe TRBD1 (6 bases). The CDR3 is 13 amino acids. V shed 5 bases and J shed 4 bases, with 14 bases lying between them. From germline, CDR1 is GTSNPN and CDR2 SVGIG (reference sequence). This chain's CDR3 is CAWGRGGGTEAFF. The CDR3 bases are TGTGCCTGGGGGAGAGGGGGGGGCACTGAAGCTTTCTTT.

The DNA for the CDR3 is TGTGCCAGCAGCGTAGTCTGGACAGCATCGTACAATGAGCAGTTCTTC. Protein sequence: CASSVVWTASYNEQFF. The chain uses TRBV9 and TRBJ2-1; tentative D call: TRBD1 (6 bases). Germline V CDR1 and CDR2: SGDLS, YYNGEE. The CDR3 sequence is 16 residues long. Trimming left V 0 bases short and J 4 bases short, with 14 bases between.